The subject of this entry is one TCR beta chain. This entry comes from a study of blood T cell repertoires in COVID-19. Data came from immunoSEQ multiplex PCR; TCRdb stores just in-frame clones and leaves some out. The data show 350,000 to 450,000 clones, 87% seen once. V gave up 4 bases and J gave up 7 bases; unmatched junction bases: 10. The CDR3 length is 14 residues. Germline CDR1 and CDR2: SGDLS and YYNGEE. The sample taken for sequencing was peripheral blood. The chain joins TRBV9 to TRBJ1-2, with 7 bases aligning to TRBD1. This TCR derives from a woman in her sixties with COVID-19, enrolled during active disease. The CDR3 DNA follows: TGTGCCAGCAGCCCTCAGCAGGGGGTTGGTGGCTACACCTTC. Its translation: CASSPQQGVGGYTF.